This T cell receptor (beta chain) is drawn from a study of identical twins (TCRdb year 2016). As for the study more broadly: The study deep-sequenced TCR alpha and beta repertoires from monozygotic twins, unrelated adults of various ages and cord blood to test whether fetal clonotypes persist. To rule out contamination, replicate twin experiments were performed at different times with different library preparation protocols. Results the study describes overall, beyond this receptor: Out-of-frame TCR alpha sequences shared between twins showed an excess of low generation-probability sequences compared with coincidental sharing between unrelated individuals. In monozygotic twins, out-of-frame TCR alpha sharing was systematically underestimated by recombination models, although the models agreed with sharing between unrelated individuals. Zero-insertion analyses could be partly confounded by invariant T cells such as MAIT and iNKT, although diverse VJ usage argued against such confounding for most clonotypes. Because the same donors could not be followed over many years, the conclusions depended on cross-sectional statistical analysis. Fewer insertions were carried by abundant cord blood beta clonotypes, a similar but weaker trend appeared in young adult naive repertoires, and no such trend appeared in memory repertoires. In beta out-of-frame sequences, excess twin sharing was weaker, because having fewer shared sequences lowered the signal-to-noise ratio.

The library was built by means of 5' RACE. Reads for this sample came from an Illumina HiSeq 2000. Template switching introduced a universal primer binding site; the final cDNA contained a unique molecular identifier, enabling accurate counting of TCR cDNA molecules. First-strand cDNA for TCR alpha and beta chains was synthesized from specific primers in the conserved constant-segment region. To control for contamination, every cDNA library was double barcoded, receiving both a SMART-Mk sample barcode and Illumina barcodes. TruSeq adapter sequences along with Illumina sample barcodes were introduced in two successive PCR steps. The TCR alpha and beta cDNA libraries were sequenced on the Illumina HiSeq platform using custom primers. In the source study's methods: MiGEC processed the raw reads to extract unique molecular identifiers, while MiXCR was used to determine the CDR3 positions. For each individual, recombination models were inferred using an EM algorithm with the repgenHMM and IGoR tools. The tcR package in R was used for shared clonotype analysis, with sharing normalized by the product of cloneset sizes. To study raw recombination without the effects of thymic and clonal selection, out-of-frame nonproductive sequences were analyzed. TCRdb took the public reads, trimmed them with fastp at Q25, ran MiXCR for clone calling and kept in-frame beta chains. When rows share a CDR3 protein, they turn into one entry using the most common DNA and genes. The V and J calls were determined by TCRdb, not by the authors. The sample has roughly 700,000 distinct CDR3 sequences on record, over 8.5% of them singletons. The ten top clones hold around 0.95% of the sample.

V is pared back by 2 bases and J by 11 bases, with 13 bases lying between the germline termini. From the cysteine through the phenylalanine, the CDR3 covers 13 amino acids. Here the CDR3 DNA is all that survives: 39 bases in frame from base 1. Sequences MNHEY (CDR1) and SMNVEV (CDR2) are obtained from the germline V gene (reference sequence). Every donor was a healthy Caucasian. The twin cohort consisted of three pairs of female monozygotic twins, all aged about 18 to 30 years. Peripheral blood mononuclear cells were used as the source from which RNA for TCR libraries was isolated. This clonotype was seen only a few times. Its antigen remains unidentified. No base qualities exist here, and no much larger clone lies one base off it. The data were also submitted as part of a second study, on yellow fever vaccine responses in identical twins. The second paper states: According to the authors, the vaccine-induced T cell response in identical twins seemed to be partly convergent and partly specific to each individual. In identical twins, the study followed T cell clones that responded to the vaccine with precision.

This TCR derives from a woman aged 18 to 35 in good health. The source material was PBMCs. The sequence links TRBV27 to TRBJ2-1; the D gene could be TRBD1 or TRBD2, each one agreeing over 5 bases. The DNA sequence follows: TGTGCCAGCAGTTTAGGGACCCCTGCCAAGCAGTTCTTC. Translation gives CASSLGTPAKQFF.